This T cell receptor (beta chain) was recovered during a study of blood T cell repertoires in COVID-19. In the authors' workflow: Counts of nucleated cells, estimated from reference gene primer amplification, were obtained. Repertoires were generated with immunoSEQ multiplex PCR, while TCRdb's copy carries only in-frame clones and drops some. The V and J calls and clone size were taken over from that table, and D and trimming were inferred from the DNA. The table shows 95,000 to 110,000 clones, with roughly 84% occurring only once. Source material: peripheral blood. This receptor was taken from a human donor in a cohort sampled during active or convalescent COVID-19.

Written as DNA, the CDR3 is TGTGCCAGCAGTGAAGAAGGGGAAGAAAACACTGAAGCTTTCTTT. Protein sequence: CASSEEGEENTEAFF. The chain links TRBV2 to TRBJ1-1; possible D gene TRBD1, 5 bases. The CDR3 length is 15 residues. Germline lookup yields CDR1 SNHLY and CDR2 FYNNEI. Trimming removed 1 base at V and 2 bases at J, with 11 bases between.